Below are 5 T cell receptor beta chains sequenced from a single sample in a study of T cell repertoires in cytomegalovirus infection. Each CDR3 protein gets one entry after TCRdb re-called the reads with MiXCR. The sample gives some 700,000 distinct CDR3 sequences, approximately 34% of which show up once; 2.8% is in the top ten. The sample taken for sequencing was PBMCs. The source is a human donor in good health (CMV status not recorded). Some clones in this sample may be carry-over from other donors' samples.

The chain uses TRBV7-9 and TRBJ2-7, with 7 bases identical to TRBD1. Germline V gives CDR1 SEHNR, CDR2 FQNEAQ (reference sequence). There are 12 residues in the CDR3. The ends lost 4 bases at V and 6 bases at J; junction bases unmatched: 3. The CDR3 region has the DNA TGTGCCAGCAGCTCAGGACAGGCCGAGCAGTACTTC. The encoded protein is CASSSGQAEQYF.

This clonotype was counted ten times or more. This chain joins TRBV10-3 and TRBJ2-3; 9 bases agree with TRBD2. The V gene's germline CDR1 is ENHRY and CDR2 SYGVKD. V lost 5 bases to trimming and J lost 5 bases; unmatched junction nucleotides: 11. CDR3 length: 16 amino acids. The CDR3 protein is CAISTSAGGPRDTQYF. The CDR3 coding sequence is TGTGCCATCAGTACGTCAGCGGGGGGCCCTCGAGATACGCAGTATTTT.

The table lists this clonotype with a few counts. This chain uses TRBV7-8 with TRBJ2-3, with D possibly TRBD2 on 5 matching bases. Trimming shortened V by 3 bases and J by 4 bases, and 11 bases separated the two germline ends. Looked up from germline, CDR1 is SGHVS and CDR2 is FQNEAQ. The CDR3 loop spans 14 amino acids. The CDR3 sequence: CASSFDGLPDTQYF. DNA for the CDR3: TGTGCCAGCAGCTTCGATGGACTTCCAGATACGCAGTATTTT.

The chain has TRBV28 and TRBJ1-1; TRBD1 aligns across 8 bases. The CDR3 consists of 13 residues. In germline, CDR1 is MDHEN, CDR2 SYDVKM. The V segment lost 6 bases and the J segment 7 bases; nucleotides outside the gene matches: 7. The CDR3 here is CASRKTGVGEAFF. CDR3 sequence (DNA): TGTGCCAGCAGAAAGACAGGGGTCGGTGAAGCTTTCTTT.

CDR3 loop: CASSEAPQGETQYF. Written as DNA, the CDR3 is TGTGCCAGCAGTGAAGCCCCACAGGGGGAGACCCAGTACTTC. This chain uses TRBV6-1 with TRBJ2-5; TRBD1 matches 7 bases. There are 14 residues in the CDR3. V lost 0 bases to trimming and J lost 5 bases; unmatched junction nucleotides: 3. Looked up from germline, CDR1 is MNHNS and CDR2 is SASEGT.